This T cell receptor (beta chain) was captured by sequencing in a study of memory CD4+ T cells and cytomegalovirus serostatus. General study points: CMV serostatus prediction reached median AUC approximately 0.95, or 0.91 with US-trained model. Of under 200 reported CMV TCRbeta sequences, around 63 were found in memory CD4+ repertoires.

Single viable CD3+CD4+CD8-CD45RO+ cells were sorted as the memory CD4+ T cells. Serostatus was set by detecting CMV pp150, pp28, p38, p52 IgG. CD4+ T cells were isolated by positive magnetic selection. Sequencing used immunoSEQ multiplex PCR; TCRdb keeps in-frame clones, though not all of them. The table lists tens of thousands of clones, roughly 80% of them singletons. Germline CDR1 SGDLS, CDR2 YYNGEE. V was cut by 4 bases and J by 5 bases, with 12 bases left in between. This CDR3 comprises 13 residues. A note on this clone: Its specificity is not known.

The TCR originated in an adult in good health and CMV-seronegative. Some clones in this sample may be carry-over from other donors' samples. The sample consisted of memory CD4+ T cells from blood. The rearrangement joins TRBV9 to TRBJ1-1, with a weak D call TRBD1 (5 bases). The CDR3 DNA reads TGTGCCAGCAGCCGAGACAGTCGGACTGAAGCTTTCTTT. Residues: CASSRDSRTEAFF. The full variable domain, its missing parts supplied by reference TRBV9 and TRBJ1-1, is DSGVTQTPKHLITATGQRVTLRCSPRSGDLSVYWYQQSLDQGLQFLIQYYNGEERAKGNILERFSAQQFPDLHSELNLSSLELGDSALYFCASSRDSRTEAFFGQGTRLTVV.